Below, one T cell receptor beta chain is given with its context. Its antigen is as yet unknown. This sample stems from a study of T cell repertoires in ileal Crohn's disease. Study-level information: Less than 45% were active smokers at surgery; median disease duration was almost 8 years. The M0 sample came from the inflamed ileal portion of the resected specimen. Notes on the study in general: Endoscopic recurrence occurred in every patient whose clonality exceeded 26.8%. Active smokers at surgery had more clonal expansions than non-smokers.

TCRdb's copy holds only in-frame clones and misses some; the assay was immunoSEQ multiplex PCR. The sample holds some 16,000 clones, 92% seen once. CDR1 is SGHRS and CDR2 is YFSETQ in the germline V gene. This CDR3 is 17 amino acids long. Trimming shortened V by 2 bases and J by 2 bases, and 18 bases separated the two germline ends. Time point meaning: inflamed ileum from the surgical specimen. The material sequenced was ileal tissue. The TCR originated in an adult with Crohn's disease. The chain carries TRBV5-1 and TRBJ2-3; maybe TRBD2 (6 bases). CDR3 loop: CASSFGGPTRVTDTQYF. CDR3 coding DNA: TGCGCCAGCAGCTTCGGGGGACCTACCCGGGTCACAGATACGCAGTATTTT.